This T cell receptor (beta chain) comes out of a study of shared clonotypes between healthy human individuals. Profiled with immunoSEQ multiplex PCR; TCRdb holds only in-frame clones, not every one. The table shows about 2.4 million clones, with approximately 93% occurring only once. The material sequenced was naive CD4+ T cells from PBMCs. As for subset: CD45RA+ positively selected. This TCR derives from a man aged 18 to 35 in good health. Some clones in this sample may be carry-over from other donors' samples.

CDR3 DNA: TGTGCCAGCAGCCGGGGGCCTTTAAACACCGGGGAGCTGTTTTTT. Translating gives CASSRGPLNTGELFF. The V call is TRBV27, the J call TRBJ2-2; D possibly uses TRBD1 or TRBD2 (6 bases each). This CDR3 is 15 amino acids long. With 6 bases removed from V and 2 bases from J, the gap between germline ends came to 13 bases. From germline, CDR1 is MNHEY and CDR2 SMNVEV (reference sequence).